This TCR beta chain was recovered during a study of identical twins. The CDR3 spans 14 residues. Per the germline V gene, CDR1 is DFQATT and CDR2 is SNEGSKA (reference sequence). TCRdb processed the 5' RACE reads anew with MiXCR; each CDR3 protein has one entry. The sample has 1.5 million to 2 million distinct CDR3 sequences; around a third are singletons. This clonotype was counted a few times. The sample taken for sequencing was cord blood. This sequence originates from a newborn girl in good health. The genes are TRBV20-1 and TRBJ2-6; 11 positions agree with TRBD2. The CDR3 sequence is CSGLAGSGANVLTF. The CDR3 nucleotides read TGCAGCGGACTAGCGGGCTCTGGGGCCAACGTCCTGACTTTC.